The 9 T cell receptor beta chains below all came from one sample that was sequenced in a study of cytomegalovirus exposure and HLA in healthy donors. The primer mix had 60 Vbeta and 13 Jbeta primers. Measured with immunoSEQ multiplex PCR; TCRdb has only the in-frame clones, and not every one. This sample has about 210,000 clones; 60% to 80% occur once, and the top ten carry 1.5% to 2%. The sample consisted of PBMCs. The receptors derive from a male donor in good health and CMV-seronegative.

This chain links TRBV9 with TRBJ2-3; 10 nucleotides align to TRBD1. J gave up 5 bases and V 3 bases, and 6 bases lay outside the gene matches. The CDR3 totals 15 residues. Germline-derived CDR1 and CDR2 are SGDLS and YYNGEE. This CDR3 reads CASSGQGATGDTQYF. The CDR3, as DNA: TGTGCCAGCAGCGGACAGGGGGCTACGGGAGATACGCAGTATTTT.

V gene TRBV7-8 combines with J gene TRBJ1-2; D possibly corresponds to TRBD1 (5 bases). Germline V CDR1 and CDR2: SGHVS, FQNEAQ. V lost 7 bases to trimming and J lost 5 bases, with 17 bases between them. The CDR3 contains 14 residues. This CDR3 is CASIGRGVVYGYTF. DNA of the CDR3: TGTGCCAGCATCGGTCGGGGGGTGGTTTATGGCTACACCTTC.

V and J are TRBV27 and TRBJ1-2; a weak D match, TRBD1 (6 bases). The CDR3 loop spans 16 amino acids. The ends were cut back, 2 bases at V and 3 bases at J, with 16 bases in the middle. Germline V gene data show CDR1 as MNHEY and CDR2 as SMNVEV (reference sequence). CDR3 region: CASSLRGGKGYYGYTF. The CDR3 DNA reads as TGTGCCAGCAGTTTAAGGGGGGGGAAGGGCTACTATGGCTACACCTTC.

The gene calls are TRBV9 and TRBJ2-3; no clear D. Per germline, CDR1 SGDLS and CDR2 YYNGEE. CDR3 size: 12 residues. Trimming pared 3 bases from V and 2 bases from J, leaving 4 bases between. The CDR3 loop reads CASSAHTDTQYF. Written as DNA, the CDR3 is TGTGCCAGCAGCGCCCACACAGATACGCAGTATTTT.

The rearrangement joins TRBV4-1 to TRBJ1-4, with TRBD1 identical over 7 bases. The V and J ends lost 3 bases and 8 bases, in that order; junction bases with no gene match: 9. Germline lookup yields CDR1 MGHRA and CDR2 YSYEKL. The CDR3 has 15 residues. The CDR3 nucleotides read TGCGCCAGCAGCCACCCAACAGGGGAGGACGAAAAACTGTTTTTT. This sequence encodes CASSHPTGEDEKLFF.

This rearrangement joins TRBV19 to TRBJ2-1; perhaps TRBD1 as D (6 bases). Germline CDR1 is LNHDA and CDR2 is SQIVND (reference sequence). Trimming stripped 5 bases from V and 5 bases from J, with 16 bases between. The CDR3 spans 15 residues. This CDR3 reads CASSPPRGLNNEQFF. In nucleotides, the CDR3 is TGTGCCAGTAGTCCCCCCAGGGGCCTAAACAATGAGCAGTTCTTC.

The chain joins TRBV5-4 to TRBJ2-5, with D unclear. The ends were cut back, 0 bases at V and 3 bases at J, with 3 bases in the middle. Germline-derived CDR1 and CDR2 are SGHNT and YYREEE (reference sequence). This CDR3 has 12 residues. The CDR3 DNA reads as TGTGCCAGCAGCTTGGTAGAAGAGACCCAGTACTTC. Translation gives CASSLVEETQYF. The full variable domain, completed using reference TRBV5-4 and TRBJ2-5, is ETGVTQSPTHLIKTRGQQVTLRCSSQSGHNTVSWYQQALGQGPQFIFQYYREEENGRGNFPPRFSGLQFPNYSSELNVNALELDDSALYLCASSLVEETQYFGPGTRLLVL.

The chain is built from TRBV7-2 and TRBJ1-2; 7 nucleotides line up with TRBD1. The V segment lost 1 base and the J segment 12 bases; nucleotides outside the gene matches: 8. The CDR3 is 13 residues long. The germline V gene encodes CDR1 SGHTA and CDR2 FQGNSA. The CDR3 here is CASSLGGTAQDTF. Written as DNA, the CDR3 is TGTGCCAGCAGCTTAGGAGGGACAGCCCAGGACACCTTC.

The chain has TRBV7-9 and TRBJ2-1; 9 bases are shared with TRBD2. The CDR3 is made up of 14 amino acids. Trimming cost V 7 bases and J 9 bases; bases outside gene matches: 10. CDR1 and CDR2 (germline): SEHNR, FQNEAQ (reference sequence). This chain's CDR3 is CASTPGGGGSEQFF. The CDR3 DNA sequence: TGTGCCAGCACCCCTGGCGGGGGGGGTAGTGAGCAGTTCTTC.